This TCR beta chain was retrieved from a study of blood T cells in healthy people across ages. The study, taken as a whole, reports: Lack of knowledge of donor CMV status possibly confounded expanded clonotype changes.

This clonotype was counted a few times. Its antigen is still unknown. CDR1 is SGHRS, CDR2 YFSETQ, per germline. The CDR3 covers 15 residues. The V gene lost 0 bases and the J gene lost 3 bases, with 10 bases spanning the gap. Peripheral blood from each donor was collected in a volume of 9.5 to 10 milliliters. Next came a second PCR, run for 7 to 11 cycles, which used a sample-barcoded 5' primer along with a J-beta primer mix. Each CDR3 protein gets one entry after TCRdb re-called the 5' RACE reads with MiXCR. This sample has about 780,000 distinct CDR3 sequences, with approximately 24% found just once. The same data also contributed to another study, on T cells of mothers and their children. That study reports: Barcodes and 2-4 random nucleotides were added by M1S in the second PCR.

Sequencing was done on a sample of blood. The sequence was collected from a boy aged 10-17 years in good health. The chain couples TRBV5-1 to TRBJ1-3, with D uncertain. The CDR3 reads CASSLVAAIGNTIYF. CDR3 DNA sequence: TGCGCCAGCAGCTTGGTGGCAGCAATTGGAAACACCATATATTTT.